One T cell receptor beta chain is described in this entry. This sample is drawn from a study of blood T cell repertoires in COVID-19. In the study overall: T cells, B-cell-depleted T cells, or PBMCs provided the cDNA or gDNA that served as material.

This CDR3 comprises 15 residues. V lost 0 bases to trimming and J lost 6 bases; unmatched junction nucleotides: 5. From germline, CDR1 is SGDLS and CDR2 YYNGEE. The data were produced by immunoSEQ multiplex PCR, yet TCRdb's version contains in-frame clones alone and is incomplete. The sample shows 45,000 or so clones, about 85% of them seen only once. The rearrangement links TRBV9 to TRBJ2-7, with 11 bases that match TRBD2. Sequenced: peripheral blood. The sequence derives from a human donor in a cohort sampled during active COVID-19. The CDR3 protein is CASSVGLLAGAEQYF. The CDR3 DNA follows: TGTGCCAGCAGCGTAGGATTACTAGCGGGAGCCGAGCAGTACTTC.